This T cell receptor (beta chain) comes out of a study of cytomegalovirus exposure and HLA in healthy donors. Concerning this clone itself: Its specificity is unknown.

The V end lost 0 bases, the J end lost 5 bases, and 11 bases lay between the germline ends. Germline V gives CDR1 SGDLS, CDR2 YYNGEE. The CDR3 consists of 15 residues. Study-wide points: Based on reports, TCR beta sequences accurately predicted HLA-A and HLA-B alleles for most subjects.

The PCR had 60 Vbeta and 13 Jbeta primers. Repertoires were generated with immunoSEQ multiplex PCR, while TCRdb's copy carries only in-frame clones and drops some. The table includes 90,000 to 100,000 clones, around two thirds detected once. Input material: PBMCs. V gene TRBV9 combines with J gene TRBJ2-2; D possibly corresponds to TRBD2 (5 bases). This TCR was sampled from a young man in good health and CMV-seronegative. The CDR3 nucleotides read TGTGCCAGCAGCGTAGATCTACGAGGGACCGGGGAGCTGTTTTTT. This sequence encodes CASSVDLRGTGELFF.